These 17 T cell receptor beta chains originate from one sample sequenced in a study of T-cell reconstitution after alpha-beta-depleted transplantation in children. Preparation of the TCRbeta library involved a method that used unique molecular identifiers. A single record per CDR3 protein comes from TCRdb applying MiXCR to the PCR reads. The sample carries some 300,000 distinct CDR3 sequences, 10% recorded once. The source was PBMCs, collected before TCRalphabeta/CD19-depleted stem cell transplant. These receptors all come from a boy under two years old with acute myeloid leukemia, due to receive a stem cell transplant.

This clonotype has ten or more counts. The V and J genes are TRBV10-3 and TRBJ1-1; 8 bases align to TRBD1. The V segment lost 7 bases and the J segment 5 bases; nucleotides outside the gene matches: 6. CDR3 length: 13 residues. The germline V gene encodes CDR1 ENHRY and CDR2 SYGVKD. CDR3 nucleotides: TGTGCCATCATGGAACAGGGGGGAACTGAAGCTTTCTTT. Protein product: CAIMEQGGTEAFF.

The chain couples TRBV7-7 to TRBJ2-3, with TRBD2 as a possible D gene (5 bases). The CDR3 is 14 amino acids. V lost 2 bases and J lost 4, with 10 bases in between. Germline-derived CDR1 and CDR2 are SSHAT and FNYEAQ (reference sequence). The CDR3 region is CASSLSSGSDTQYF. The DNA for the CDR3 is TGTGCCAGCAGCTTATCATCGGGATCAGATACGCAGTATTTT.

In this sample, this clonotype turned up many times. The chain couples TRBV6-2 or TRBV6-3 to TRBJ2-5, with 9 bases fitting TRBD2. CDR3 size: 14 residues. CDR1 is MNHEY and CDR2 is SVGEGT in the germline V gene. V was pared by 2 bases and J by 5 bases, with 3 bases of the junction left unmatched. CDR3 protein: CASSYPSGEETQYF. Written as DNA, the CDR3 is TGTGCCAGCAGTTACCCTAGCGGGGAGGAGACCCAGTACTTC.

This clonotype was detected many times. The V call is TRBV12-3 or TRBV12-4, the J call TRBJ1-2; TRBD1 is a possible D gene (5 bases). The CDR3 is made up of 12 amino acids. Deletions cut 8 bases from V and 2 bases from J, with 9 bases between. The CDR3 DNA reads as TGTGCCAGCTCACGGGACAACTATGGCTACACCTTC. It is translated as CASSRDNYGYTF.

This clonotype was seen only a few times. V is TRBV7-2 and J is TRBJ2-3; the match to TRBD2 covers 8 bases. The ends lost 0 bases at V and 8 bases at J; junction bases unmatched: 16. Germline-derived CDR1 and CDR2 are SGHTA and FQGNSA. The CDR3 runs 18 residues. This CDR3 reads CASSLAQAGPPSGGTQYF. The CDR3, as DNA: TGTGCCAGCAGCTTAGCGCAGGCTGGGCCCCCAAGCGGGGGTACGCAGTATTTT.

In its sample, this clonotype was seen many times. The CDR3 is CASSPQESDTQYF. CDR3 bases: TGCGCCAGCAGCCCCCAGGAGTCAGATACGCAGTATTTT. The chain uses TRBV5-1 and TRBJ2-3; unclear D gene. Germline lookup yields CDR1 SGHRS and CDR2 YFSETQ. Trimming removed 4 bases from V and 4 bases from J, with 10 bases in between. CDR3 size: 13 residues.

This clonotype was counted at least ten times. The chain couples TRBV5-1 to TRBJ2-2, with 9 bases fitting TRBD1. This CDR3 comprises 16 residues. Losses at the gene ends were 5 bases for V and 4 bases for J; bases not matched to a gene: 9. Per germline, CDR1 SGHRS and CDR2 YFSETQ. This CDR3 reads CASRPDRGEGTGELFF. CDR3 DNA sequence: TGCGCCAGCAGGCCGGACAGGGGAGAAGGCACCGGGGAGCTGTTTTTT.

The sample holds many counts of this clonotype. A read error may produce the germline difference seen at one junction end. The chain joins TRBV4-3 to TRBJ2-3; TRBD2 aligns across 12 bases. CDR1 and CDR2 (germline): LGHNA, YSLEER. This CDR3 has 19 amino acids. CDR3 DNA sequence: TGCGCCAGCAGCAAAGATGCCCTAGCGGGAGGGACGTCTACAGATACGCAGTATTTT. This encodes CASSKDALAGGTSTDTQYF.

In this sample, this clonotype turned up many times. The chain has TRBV2 and TRBJ2-7; D ambiguous. CDR1 is SNHLY and CDR2 is FYNNEI in the germline V gene. V lost 0 bases and J 0 bases, leaving 15 bases between the germline ends. This CDR3 is 17 amino acids long. The DNA of the CDR3 is TGTGCCAGCAGTGAAGCGCTGTCTTATCCCGCCTCCTACGAGCAGTACTTC. It specifies CASSEALSYPASYEQYF.

This clonotype was picked up many times. One end of the junction fails to match germline, which may point to a read error. The chain recombines TRBV12-3 or TRBV12-4 with TRBJ2-7; 10 bases fit TRBD2. The CDR3 covers 14 residues. The chain's CDR3 is CASSLAGEVSEQYF. The CDR3 DNA follows: TGTGCCAGCAGTCTAGCGGGAGAGGTAAGCGAGCAGTACTTC.

This clonotype was seen at least ten times. This chain connects TRBV3-1 to TRBJ2-7, with 10 bases matching TRBD2. V was pared by 1 base and J by 4 bases, with 4 bases of the junction left unmatched. There are 15 residues in the CDR3. Germline V lookup: CDR1 LGHDT, CDR2 YNNKEL (reference sequence). The CDR3 region is CASSQALAGVYEQYF. The CDR3 coding sequence is TGTGCCAGCAGCCAAGCTCTAGCGGGGGTGTACGAGCAGTACTTC.

This clonotype was picked up many times. The rearrangement uses TRBV6-2 or TRBV6-3 and TRBJ2-2, with D perhaps assigned TRBD1 or TRBD2 (5 bases each). This CDR3 is built from 15 residues. The V gene lost 8 bases and the J gene lost 0 bases, with 13 bases spanning the gap. In germline, CDR1 is MNHEY, CDR2 SVGEGT. CDR3 loop: CASETGLPNTGELFF. In nucleotides, the CDR3 is TGTGCCAGCGAGACGGGGCTCCCGAACACCGGGGAGCTGTTTTTT.

In its sample, this clonotype was seen many times. The V gene is TRBV21-1, the J gene TRBJ1-1; the table's D gene call, TRBD1, was not cross checked with the DNA. TRBV21-1 is listed as a pseudogene. This CDR3 has 14 amino acids. CDR3 sequence (DNA): TGTGCCAGCACTTCCGACAGGGTGTTGGTTGAAGCTTTCTTT. This encodes CASTSDRVLVEAFF.

This clonotype has ten or more counts. For the CDR3, the DNA is TGTGCCAGTAGTCTATGGCAGGGGGCGAAAGAGACCCAGTACTTC. Protein sequence: CASSLWQGAKETQYF. The chain links TRBV19 to TRBJ2-5; 8 nucleotides align to TRBD1. CDR1 is LNHDA, CDR2 SQIVND, per germline (reference sequence). V lost 5 bases to trimming and J lost 3 bases; unmatched junction nucleotides: 8. The CDR3 is 15 amino acids.

There are a few counts of this clonotype. The chain employs TRBV30 and TRBJ2-3, with 7 bases that match TRBD1. V was clipped by 4 bases and J by 1 base; unmatched bases: 5. There are 14 residues in the CDR3. Germline values: CDR1 GTSNPN, CDR2 SVGIG (reference sequence). This chain's CDR3 is CAWITGAGTDTQYF. CDR3 nucleotide sequence: TGTGCCTGGATCACAGGGGCCGGCACAGATACGCAGTATTTT. The entire variable domain, with the rest obtained from reference TRBV30 and TRBJ2-3, is as follows: SQTIHQWPATLVQPVGSPLSLECTVEGTSNPNLYWYRQAAGRGLQLLFYSVGIGQISSEVPQNLSASRPQDRQFILSSKKLLLSDSGFYLCAWITGAGTDTQYFGPGTRLTVL.

The table lists this clonotype with many counts. The rearrangement joins TRBV15 to TRBJ2-6; D gene uncertain. The CDR3 extends over 15 amino acids. V was clipped by 1 base and J by 0 bases, with 4 bases between them. The germline CDR1 and CDR2 sequences are LNHNV and YYDKDF (reference sequence). The CDR3 protein is CATSRAFSGANVLTF. The CDR3 DNA is TGTGCCACCAGCAGAGCTTTCTCTGGGGCCAACGTCCTGACTTTC.

This clonotype occurred many times. Here the CDR3 DNA reads TGCGCCAGCAGCCCAGGTTGGGAGAACACTGAAGCTTTCTTT. Translated: CASSPGWENTEAFF. The chain recombines TRBV5-1 with TRBJ1-1; D remains unclear. This CDR3 comprises 14 residues. CDR1 is SGHRS and CDR2 is YFSETQ in the germline V gene. Trimming cost V 4 bases and J 1 base, with 11 bases left between them.